This entry features one TCR beta chain sequence. Its target is unknown. This CDR3 comprises 14 residues. Germline CDR1 LGHDT, CDR2 YNNKEL (reference sequence). Between the trimmed V and J ends, which lost 0 bases and 0 bases, there was a span of 5 bases. Every TCR beta cDNA library bore unique molecular identifiers. TCRdb re-called the PCR reads with MiXCR, one entry per CDR3 protein. The sample carries more than 450,000 distinct CDR3 sequences, 30% to 40% recorded once. The sample belongs to a study of post-analysis software for immune sequencing data. Notes on the study in general: There were five or six TRBV segments more frequent in patients than controls, and TRBV5-6, TRBV5-1 and TRBV20-1 were among them. Multiple sclerosis patients had significantly lower normalized Chao1 diversity than controls.

The specimen sequenced was blood. The TCR comes from a girl aged 2-17 years with multiple sclerosis. The V gene is TRBV3-1, the J gene TRBJ1-2; D is unresolved. CDR3 bases: TGTGCCAGCAGCCAAGATGAAGCTAACTATGGCTACACCTTC. Translation gives CASSQDEANYGYTF.